This is a list of T cell receptor beta chains from one sample in a study of T cells in Graves' hyperthyroidism and ophthalmopathy. TCRdb analysed the multiplex PCR reads with MiXCR anew, one entry per CDR3 protein. The sample records about 570,000 distinct CDR3 sequences, more than 45% being singletons. Input material: peripheral blood or thyroid tissue (not recorded which). These receptors originate from an adult woman with Graves' disease, either hyperthyroidism or ophthalmopathy (not recorded which). CDR3s include the opening cysteine and the closing phenylalanine or tryptophan. Fields, in order: CDR3 length, V gene, J gene, CDR3 protein.

>14|TRBV5-1|TRBJ2-7
CASSEGGIVYEQYF
>13|TRBV11-2|TRBJ2-7
CASSFTGMGEQYF
>14|TRBV11-2|TRBJ1-1
CASSLHRGNTEAFF
>14|TRBV10-3|TRBJ1-6
CAISEGQGNSPLHF
>15|TRBV5-1|TRBJ2-3
CASSRTSGRPDTQYF
>14|TRBV7-9|TRBJ1-2
CASSRDNYNYGYTF
>14|TRBV7-2|TRBJ2-5
CASSLDQTKETQYF
>13|TRBV10-3|TRBJ1-5
CAISERPLETQHF
>15|TRBV25-1|TRBJ2-5
CASARYGGDLQTQYF
>14|TRBV7-9|TRBJ2-7
CASSPDRSVHEQYF
>12|TRBV7-9|TRBJ1-2
CASSSQAGGYTF
>16|TRBV12-3/TRBV12-4|TRBJ1-3
CASSQVLVGSGNTIYF
>15|TRBV5-1|NA
CASSLGAGGANEQFF
>14|TRBV5-6|TRBJ2-7
CASSFARVRSEQYF
>14|TRBV10-3|TRBJ2-5
CAISEEGGKETQYF
>14|TRBV7-2|TRBJ2-5
CASSLEGGWGTQYF
>18|TRBV5-8|TRBJ1-4
CASSLSWDREPTNEKLFF
>14|TRBV7-9|TRBJ2-7
CASSQGGLALEQYF
>14|TRBV9|TRBJ1-2
CASSQRGRVYGYTF
>20|TRBV7-2|TRBJ1-2
CASSNSDPAGQGKPNYGYTF
>17|TRBV10-3|TRBJ2-6
CAISEGRTLSGANVLTF
>12|TRBV7-9|TRBJ2-7
CASGERTSEQYF
>11|TRBV29-1|TRBJ1-1
CSASEGTEAFF
>14|TRBV29-1|TRBJ1-3
CSALDSPVGNTIYF
>11|TRBV2|TRBJ2-3
CASKDEYTQYF
>15|TRBV15|TRBJ1-5
CATSDRGSYNEPQHF
>14|TRBV6-1|TRBJ2-7
CASSRQGEAYEQYF
>16|TRBV6-6|TRBJ1-3
CASSSAQGPSGNTIYF
>14|TRBV20-1|TRBJ2-5
CSARGDPRRETQYF
>13|TRBV2|TRBJ1-2
CASSTDEGYGYTF
>14|TRBV2|TRBJ1-1
CASSPDRGDTEAFF
>14|TRBV10-3|TRBJ2-5
CAISESSGQETQYF
>13|TRBV14|TRBJ2-2
CASSRRNTGELFF
>16|TRBV4-1|TRBJ2-7
CASSQDVSGTIYEQYF
>14|TRBV7-8|TRBJ1-1
CATSQRVAITEAFF
>14|TRBV6-1|TRBJ2-7
CASSLPGTGREQYF
>14|TRBV20-1|TRBJ1-5
CSAIKQLSNQPQHF
>17|TRBV4-2|TRBJ1-3
CASSQSAGGITGNTIYF
>12|TRBV9|TRBJ2-5
CASSPRLAAQYF
>12|TRBV4-1|TRBJ2-2
CASSQDRWELFF
>15|TRBV7-3|TRBJ2-1
CASSTTGDSYNEQFF
>14|TRBV7-9|TRBJ2-7
CASSLTGDSYEQYF
>16|TRBV4-2|TRBJ1-6
CASSPPALDLKRPLHF
>13|TRBV7-2|TRBJ2-5
CASSPGHPGTQYF
>13|TRBV25-1|TRBJ1-2
CASSEGHGGGYTF
>14|TRBV6-2/TRBV6-3|TRBJ2-2
CASSYVSFPGELFF
>17|TRBV4-1|TRBJ1-5
CASSHGGRDYSNQPQHF
>15|TRBV7-2|TRBJ2-1
CASSSGLAVYNEQFF
>15|TRBV20-1|TRBJ2-7
CSARGGNAGAYEQYF
>14|TRBV20-1|TRBJ1-6
CSAREGQGDSPLHF
>14|TRBV5-6|TRBJ1-6
CASSAVDRYGALHF
>15|TRBV20-1|TRBJ1-5
CSATELRNSNQPQHF
>14|TRBV27|TRBJ1-1
CASSFGPTNTEAFF